What follows are 25 T cell receptor beta chains derived from one specimen sequenced in a study of CD8 T cells in Susac syndrome. Reverse transcription of 0.5 to 1 ug RNA was performed with random hexamers. TCRdb used MiXCR to reprocess the immunoSEQ multiplex PCR reads, holding one entry per CDR3 protein. The sample lists some 190,000 distinct CDR3 sequences, roughly 95% seen once, with around 0.093% in the top ten. What was sequenced was CD4+ T cells from PBMCs. The receptors originated from a human donor in good health.

The genes are TRBV29-1 and TRBJ1-1; D remains ambiguous. The CDR3 runs 13 residues. V was cut by 7 bases and J by 1 base, with 13 bases left in between. Germline loops: CDR1 SQVTM, CDR2 ANQGSEA. CDR3 in amino acids: CSALLGTNTEAFF. DNA for the CDR3: TGCAGCGCCCTTTTAGGTACGAACACTGAAGCTTTCTTT.

V usage is TRBV6-5 and J usage is TRBJ1-1; possible D gene TRBD1, 6 bases. The V gene lost 0 bases and the J gene lost 3 bases, with 17 bases spanning the gap. CDR1 is MNHEY and CDR2 is SVGAGI in the germline V gene. This CDR3 is 17 amino acids long. This CDR3 is CASSYSLFRGQDTEAFF. CDR3 nucleotide sequence: TGTGCCAGCAGTTACTCACTCTTTCGGGGGCAAGACACTGAAGCTTTCTTT.

The chain couples TRBV4-3 to TRBJ1-6, with D tentatively TRBD1 (6 bases). V was trimmed by 0 bases and J by 10 bases, leaving 13 bases between them. CDR1 is LGHNA and CDR2 is YSLEER in the germline V gene. The CDR3 is 15 residues long. CDR3 nucleotide sequence: TGCGCCAGCAGCCAAGATGGGGGCGGTAGCTCACCCCTCCACTTT. This translates into CASSQDGGGSSPLHF.

The rearrangement links TRBV20-1 to TRBJ2-1, with TRBD1 as a possible D gene (6 bases). The CDR3 spans 14 residues. With 5 bases removed from V and 6 bases from J, the gap between germline ends came to 17 bases. CDR1 is DFQATT, CDR2 SNEGSKA, per germline (reference sequence). The CDR3 DNA reads as TGCAGTGCTGGGGGCGATTATCGGTTCAATGAGCAGTTCTTC. It specifies CSAGGDYRFNEQFF.

CDR3 residues: CASSQDPPGASNQPQHF. CDR3 nucleotide sequence: TGTGCCAGCAGCCAAGACCCTCCAGGGGCTAGCAATCAGCCCCAGCATTTT. The chain combines TRBV4-2 with TRBJ1-5; D may be TRBD1 (6 bases). CDR3 length: 17 amino acids. Germline V gene sequence: CDR1 LGHNA, CDR2 YNFKEQ. Trimming left V 0 bases short and J 0 bases short, with 12 bases between.

This chain joins TRBV6-1 and TRBJ1-2; possibly TRBD1 for D (6 bases). Trimming shortened V by 8 bases and J by 0 bases, and 13 bases separated the two germline ends. Looked up from germline, CDR1 is MNHNS and CDR2 is SASEGT. The CDR3 runs 14 residues. CDR3 sequence (DNA): TGTGCCAGCGGTAAACGACAGGCTAACTATGGCTACACCTTC. Its protein is CASGKRQANYGYTF.

The chain uses TRBV3-1 and TRBJ2-7; TRBD2 might be the D (5 bases). Per germline, CDR1 LGHDT and CDR2 YNNKEL (reference sequence). Deletions cut 1 base from V and 6 bases from J, with 10 bases between. The CDR3 is made up of 13 amino acids. Here the CDR3 DNA reads TGTGCCAGCAGCCAAGTTCCGGGGAGCGAGCAGTACTTC. It is translated as CASSQVPGSEQYF.

This clonotype came up once. The chain combines TRBV6-6 with TRBJ1-2; 10 bases fit TRBD1. V trimming: 6 bases; J trimming: 4 bases; junction bases outside the gene matches: 11. The CDR3 is 16 amino acids. CDR1 is MNHNY, CDR2 SVGAGI, per germline (reference sequence). CDR3 coding DNA: TGTGCCAGCAGACCCCCGGGACAGGGGTCCCCCTATGGCTACACCTTC. This codes for CASRPPGQGSPYGYTF.

This clonotype was observed once. The V gene is TRBV20-1, the J gene TRBJ2-7, with 8 positions matching TRBD2. Trimming removed 4 bases from V and 4 bases from J; junction bases left unmatched: 18. CDR3 length: 17 amino acids. Germline lookup yields CDR1 DFQATT and CDR2 SNEGSKA (reference sequence). CDR3 coding DNA: TGCAGTGCTAATCCGGGAGGGCCTTTCCGGATGAATTACGAGCAGTACGTC. This codes for CSANPGGPFRMNYEQYV.

The chain carries TRBV7-2 and TRBJ2-1; the D gene is possibly TRBD2 (6 bases). V was shortened by 4 bases and J by 4 bases, with 11 bases between the two germline ends. The CDR3 sequence is 14 residues long. CDR1 SGHTA and CDR2 FQGNSA come from the germline V gene. The CDR3 spells CASSSPGLYNEQFF. DNA of the CDR3: TGTGCCAGCAGCTCCCCCGGACTATACAATGAGCAGTTCTTC. Full variable domain (missing parts from reference TRBV7-2 and TRBJ2-1): GAGVSQSPSNKVTEKGKDVELRCDPISGHTALYWYRQSLGQGLEFLIYFQGNSAPDKSGLPSDRFSAERTGGSVSTLTIQRTQQEDSAVYLCASSSPGLYNEQFFGPGTRLTVL.

The chain employs TRBV24-1 and TRBJ1-3; 7 bases match TRBD1. Germline lookup yields CDR1 KGHDR and CDR2 SFDVKD. The CDR3 consists of 16 residues. With 2 bases clipped from V and 4 bases from J, the junction kept 7 bases outside the gene matches. The CDR3: CATSDSTGTAGNTIYF. DNA for the CDR3: TGTGCCACCAGTGATTCTACCGGGACAGCGGGAAACACCATATATTTT.

The V and J genes are TRBV7-9 and TRBJ1-1; 8 bases are a match to TRBD1. Per germline, CDR1 SEHNR and CDR2 FQNEAQ (reference sequence). V lost 4 bases and J lost 2; bases outside the gene matches: 3. There are 14 residues in the CDR3. The CDR3: CASSWTGINTEAFF. The CDR3 DNA reads as TGTGCCAGCAGCTGGACAGGGATAAACACTGAAGCTTTCTTT.

The genes are TRBV7-9 and TRBJ1-1; the D gene is possibly TRBD1 (5 bases). Germline CDR1 and CDR2: SEHNR and FQNEAQ (reference sequence). The V gene lost 11 bases and the J gene lost 9 bases, with 22 bases spanning the gap. The CDR3 spans 13 residues. CDR3 region: CAAEDWGLKKAFF. DNA for the CDR3: TGTGCCGCCGAGGATTGGGGCCTTAAAAAAGCTTTCTTT.

The chain carries TRBV6-2 or TRBV6-3 and TRBJ2-1, with 12 bases identical to TRBD2. V was clipped by 4 bases and J by 8 bases; unmatched bases: 6. The CDR3 totals 15 residues. In germline, CDR1 is MNHEY, CDR2 SVGEGT. This CDR3 reads CASSSPSGGAYEQFF. The CDR3, as DNA: TGTGCCAGCAGTTCCCCTAGCGGGGGGGCCTATGAGCAGTTCTTC.

This clonotype was detected only once. V is TRBV9 and J is TRBJ2-7, with 10 positions matching TRBD2. The CDR3 contains 15 residues. Trimming took 3 bases from V and 3 from J; bases not matched to a gene: 6. Germline values: CDR1 SGDLS, CDR2 YYNGEE. The CDR3 nucleotides read TGTGCCAGCAGCGCCCAAGCGGGGGGGTTCTACGAGCAGTACTTC. Translation: CASSAQAGGFYEQYF.

The rearrangement uses TRBV6-5 and TRBJ2-1; tentative D call: TRBD2 (6 bases). The CDR3 spans 15 residues. V was clipped by 2 bases and J by 7 bases, with 15 bases between them. Germline CDR1 MNHEY, CDR2 SVGAGI. CDR3 protein: CASSYTAGIINEQFF. CDR3 coding DNA: TGTGCCAGCAGTTACACTGCGGGGATAATTAATGAGCAGTTCTTC.

There are a few counts of this clonotype. J is TRBJ1-2 and V is TRBV27; 7 bases are a match to TRBD1. V dropped 5 bases and J dropped 4; count of bases not matched to a gene: 10. CDR1 is MNHEY, CDR2 SMNVEV, per germline (reference sequence). The CDR3 is 15 residues long. The CDR3 spells CASSPRTGLGYGYTF. The CDR3 DNA is TGTGCCAGCAGTCCCCGGACAGGCCTAGGCTATGGCTACACCTTC.

The chain employs TRBV11-2 and TRBJ2-5; D remains unclear. There are 13 residues in the CDR3. CDR1 and CDR2 (germline): SGHAT, FQNNGV. Trimming took off 0 bases at V and 13 bases at J, with 15 bases between the two ends. CDR3 sequence: CASSLDTETLGYF. The CDR3, as DNA: TGTGCCAGCAGCTTAGATACGGAAACCCTCGGGTACTTC.

This chain connects TRBV5-1 to TRBJ2-3, with TRBD2 identical over 12 bases. The CDR3 is 18 residues long. The junction had 10 bases not matched to a gene; V was cut back by 4 bases and J by 1 base. Germline V gene lookup returns CDR1 SGHRS and CDR2 YFSETQ. The chain's CDR3 is CASSKTSGSKLGTDTQYF. CDR3 DNA: TGCGCCAGCAGCAAGACTAGCGGGAGTAAATTGGGCACAGATACGCAGTATTTT. Supplemented by reference TRBV5-1 and TRBJ2-3, the full variable domain reads KAGVTQTPRYLIKTRGQQVTLSCSPISGHRSVSWYQQTPGQGLQFLFEYFSETQRNKGNFPGRFSGRQFSNSRSEMNVSTLELGDSALYLCASSKTSGSKLGTDTQYFGPGTRLTVL.

The V gene is TRBV19, the J gene TRBJ2-3; no clear D gene. Germline V gene data show CDR1 as LNHDA and CDR2 as SQIVND (reference sequence). V gave up 3 bases and J gave up 9 bases, with 13 bases separating them. The CDR3 totals 13 residues. DNA of the CDR3: TGTGCCAGTAGTATTGAGTTACTCGGGACGCAGTATTTT. Its protein product is CASSIELLGTQYF.

V and J are TRBV30 and TRBJ1-5, with D unresolved. CDR1 and CDR2 (germline): GTSNPN, SVGIG (reference sequence). V lost 5 bases, J lost 6 bases, and 14 bases lay in between. The CDR3 has 13 amino acids. CDR3 DNA sequence: TGTGCCTGGTCCGGGGATCAGGTTCAGCCCCAGCATTTT. It specifies CAWSGDQVQPQHF.

This clonotype showed up just once. This rearrangement joins TRBV9 to TRBJ2-1; no firm D call. CDR1 and CDR2 from the germline V gene are SGDLS and YYNGEE. CDR3 size: 15 residues. V was cut by 0 bases and J by 2 bases, with 9 bases left in between. The CDR3, as DNA: TGTGCCAGCAGCGTAGTCCCATCAACCTACAATGAGCAGTTCTTC. This encodes CASSVVPSTYNEQFF.

The chain combines TRBV29-1 with TRBJ1-1; TRBD1 agrees at 9 bases. Germline V gives CDR1 SQVTM, CDR2 ANQGSEA. The CDR3 sequence is 14 residues long. The junction had 8 bases not matched to a gene; V was cut back by 3 bases and J by 6 bases. The CDR3: CSVERDRDFSEAFF. The CDR3 DNA reads as TGCAGCGTTGAGCGGGACAGGGACTTCTCTGAAGCTTTCTTT.

The chain is built from TRBV18 and TRBJ2-7, with D perhaps given as TRBD1 or TRBD2 (7 bases each). Germline CDR1 KGHSH, CDR2 LQKENI. Trimming took off 3 bases at V and 0 bases at J, with 15 bases between the two ends. This CDR3 region has 16 residues. CDR3 sequence: CASSPRGGVSSYEQYV. The CDR3 coding sequence is TGTGCCAGCTCACCCAGGGGGGGCGTCAGCTCCTACGAGCAGTACGTC.

The chain couples TRBV29-1 to TRBJ2-1; 7 positions match TRBD2. There are 15 residues in the CDR3. Trimming at V came to 4 bases and at J to 5 bases, leaving 11 bases not matched to a gene. Germline-derived CDR1 and CDR2 are SQVTM and ANQGSEA. The chain's CDR3 is CSVAAWRERNNEQFF. As DNA, the CDR3 is TGCAGCGTTGCGGCTTGGCGGGAGCGGAACAATGAGCAGTTCTTC.